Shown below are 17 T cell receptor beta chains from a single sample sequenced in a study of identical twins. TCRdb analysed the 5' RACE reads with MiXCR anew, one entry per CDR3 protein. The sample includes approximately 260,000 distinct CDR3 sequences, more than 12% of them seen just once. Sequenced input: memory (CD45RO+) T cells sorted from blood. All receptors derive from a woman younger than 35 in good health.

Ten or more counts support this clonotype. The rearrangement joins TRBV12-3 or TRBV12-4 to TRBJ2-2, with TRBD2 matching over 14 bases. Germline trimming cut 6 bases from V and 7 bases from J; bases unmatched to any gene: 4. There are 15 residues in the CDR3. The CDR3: CASRGLAGAHGELFF. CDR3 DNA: TGTGCCAGCAGGGGACTAGCGGGAGCTCACGGGGAGCTGTTTTTT.

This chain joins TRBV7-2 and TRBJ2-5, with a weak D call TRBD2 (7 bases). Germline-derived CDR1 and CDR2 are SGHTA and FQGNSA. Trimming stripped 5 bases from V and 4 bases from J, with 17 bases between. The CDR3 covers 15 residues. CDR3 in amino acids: CASSTGSGGRETQYF. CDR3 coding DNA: TGTGCCAGCAGCACAGGGTCGGGCGGGAGAGAGACCCAGTACTTC.

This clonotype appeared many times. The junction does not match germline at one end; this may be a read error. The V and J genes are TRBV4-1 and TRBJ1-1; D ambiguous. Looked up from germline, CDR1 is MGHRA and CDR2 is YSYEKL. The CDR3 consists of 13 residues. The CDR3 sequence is CASSQLGNTEAFF. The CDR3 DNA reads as TGTGCCAGCAGCCAACTCGGGAACACTGAAGCTTTCTTT.

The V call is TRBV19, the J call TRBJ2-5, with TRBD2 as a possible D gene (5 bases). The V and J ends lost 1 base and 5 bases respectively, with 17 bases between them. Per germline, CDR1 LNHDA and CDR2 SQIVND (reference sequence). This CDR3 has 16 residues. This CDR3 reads CASSIVIGPRVETQYF. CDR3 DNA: TGTGCCAGTAGTATAGTAATCGGCCCGAGGGTGGAGACCCAGTACTTC.

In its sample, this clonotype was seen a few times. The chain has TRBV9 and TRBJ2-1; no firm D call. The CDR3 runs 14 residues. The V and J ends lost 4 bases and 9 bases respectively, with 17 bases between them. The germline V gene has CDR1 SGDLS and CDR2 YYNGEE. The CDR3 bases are TGTGCCAGCAGCCACCTGATGAGAGAGGTTGAGCAGTTCTTC. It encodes CASSHLMREVEQFF.

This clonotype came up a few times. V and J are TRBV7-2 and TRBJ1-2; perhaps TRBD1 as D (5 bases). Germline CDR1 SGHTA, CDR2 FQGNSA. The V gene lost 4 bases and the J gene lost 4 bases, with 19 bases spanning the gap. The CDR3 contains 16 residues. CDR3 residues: CASSSTDSGGSYGYTF. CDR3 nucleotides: TGTGCCAGCAGCTCCACAGACTCGGGGGGGAGCTATGGCTACACCTTC. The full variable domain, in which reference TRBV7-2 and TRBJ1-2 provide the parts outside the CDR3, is GAGVSQSPSNKVTEKGKDVELRCDPISGHTALYWYRQSLGQGLEFLIYFQGNSAPDKSGLPSDRFSAERTGGSVSTLTIQRTQQEDSAVYLCASSSTDSGGSYGYTFGSGTRLTVV.

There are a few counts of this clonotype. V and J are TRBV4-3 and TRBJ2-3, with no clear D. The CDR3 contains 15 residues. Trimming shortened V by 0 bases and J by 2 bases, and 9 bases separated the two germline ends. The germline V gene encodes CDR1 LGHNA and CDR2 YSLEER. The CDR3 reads CASSQDGQYTDTQYF. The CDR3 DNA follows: TGCGCCAGCAGCCAAGATGGGCAGTACACAGATACGCAGTATTTT.

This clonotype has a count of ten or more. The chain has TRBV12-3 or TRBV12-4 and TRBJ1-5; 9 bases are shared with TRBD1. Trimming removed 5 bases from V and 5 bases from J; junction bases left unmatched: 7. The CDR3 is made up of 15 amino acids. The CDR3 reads CASSPFGTGYQPQHF. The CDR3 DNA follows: TGTGCCAGCAGTCCCTTCGGGACAGGGTATCAGCCCCAGCATTTT.

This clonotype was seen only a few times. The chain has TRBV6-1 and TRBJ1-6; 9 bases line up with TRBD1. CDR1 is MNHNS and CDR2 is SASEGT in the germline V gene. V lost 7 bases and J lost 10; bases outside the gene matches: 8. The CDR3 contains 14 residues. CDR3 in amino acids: CASTQGQGESPLHF. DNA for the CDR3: TGTGCCAGCACCCAGGGACAGGGAGAGTCACCCCTCCACTTT.

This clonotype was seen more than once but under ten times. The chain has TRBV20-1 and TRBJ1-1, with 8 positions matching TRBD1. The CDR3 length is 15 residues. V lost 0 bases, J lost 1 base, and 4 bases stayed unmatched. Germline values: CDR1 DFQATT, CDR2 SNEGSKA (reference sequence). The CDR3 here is CSARDPTGANTEAFF. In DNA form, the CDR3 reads TGCAGTGCTAGAGATCCGACAGGGGCGAACACTGAAGCTTTCTTT.

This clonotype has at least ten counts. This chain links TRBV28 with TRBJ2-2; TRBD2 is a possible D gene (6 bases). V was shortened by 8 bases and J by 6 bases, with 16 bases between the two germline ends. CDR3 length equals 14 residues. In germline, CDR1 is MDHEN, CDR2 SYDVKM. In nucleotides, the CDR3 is TGTGCCAGCCTCGCGGGACCGTACCCCGGGGAGCTGTTTTTT. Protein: CASLAGPYPGELFF.

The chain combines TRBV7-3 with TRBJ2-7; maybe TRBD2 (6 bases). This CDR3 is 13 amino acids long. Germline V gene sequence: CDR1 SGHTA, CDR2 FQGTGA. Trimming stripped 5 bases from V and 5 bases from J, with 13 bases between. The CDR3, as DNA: TGTGCCAGCAGCCCTGGGGGGACGGACGAGCAGTACTTC. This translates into CASSPGGTDEQYF.

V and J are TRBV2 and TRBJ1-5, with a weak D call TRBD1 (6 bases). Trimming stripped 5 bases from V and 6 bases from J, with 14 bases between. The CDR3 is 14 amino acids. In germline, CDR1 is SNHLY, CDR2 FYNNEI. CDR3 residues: CASSLQGGAQPQHF. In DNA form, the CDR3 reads TGTGCCAGCAGTCTACAGGGAGGGGCTCAGCCCCAGCATTTT.

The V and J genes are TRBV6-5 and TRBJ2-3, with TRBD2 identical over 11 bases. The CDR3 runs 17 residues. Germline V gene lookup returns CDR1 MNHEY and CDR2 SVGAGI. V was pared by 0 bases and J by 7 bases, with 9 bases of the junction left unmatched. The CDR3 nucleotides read TGTGCCAGCAGTTACTCTAGCGGGAGGGCCGGAATGAATACGCAGTATTTT. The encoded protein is CASSYSSGRAGMNTQYF.

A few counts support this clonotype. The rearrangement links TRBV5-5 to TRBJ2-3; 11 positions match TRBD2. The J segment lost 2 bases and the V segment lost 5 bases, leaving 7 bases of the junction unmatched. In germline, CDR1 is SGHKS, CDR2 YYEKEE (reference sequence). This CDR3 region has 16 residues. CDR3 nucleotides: TGTGCCAGCAGATCCGGGACTAGCGGCGTCACAGATACGCAGTATTTT. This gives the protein CASRSGTSGVTDTQYF.

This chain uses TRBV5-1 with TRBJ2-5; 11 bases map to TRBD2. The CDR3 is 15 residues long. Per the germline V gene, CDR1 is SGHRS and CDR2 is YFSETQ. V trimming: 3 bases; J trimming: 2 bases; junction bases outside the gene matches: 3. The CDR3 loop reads CASSYSGRGQETQYF. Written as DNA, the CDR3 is TGCGCCAGCAGCTATAGCGGGAGGGGACAAGAGACCCAGTACTTC.

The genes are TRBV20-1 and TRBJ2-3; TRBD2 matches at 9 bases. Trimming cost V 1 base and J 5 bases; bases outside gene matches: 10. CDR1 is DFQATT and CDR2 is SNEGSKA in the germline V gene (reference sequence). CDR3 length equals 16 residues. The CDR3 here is CSARADFSGREDTQYF. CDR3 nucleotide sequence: TGCAGTGCTAGAGCTGATTTTAGCGGGAGAGAAGATACGCAGTATTTT.